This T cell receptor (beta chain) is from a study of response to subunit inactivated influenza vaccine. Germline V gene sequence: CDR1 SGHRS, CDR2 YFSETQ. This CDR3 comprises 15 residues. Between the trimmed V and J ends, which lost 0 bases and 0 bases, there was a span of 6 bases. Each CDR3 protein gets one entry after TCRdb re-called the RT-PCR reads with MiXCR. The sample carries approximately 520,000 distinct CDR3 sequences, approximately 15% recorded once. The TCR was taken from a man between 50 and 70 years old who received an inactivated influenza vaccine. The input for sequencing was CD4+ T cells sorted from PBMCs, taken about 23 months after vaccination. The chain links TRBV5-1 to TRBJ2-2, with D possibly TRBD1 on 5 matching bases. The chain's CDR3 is CASSLETANTGELFF. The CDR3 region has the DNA TGCGCCAGCAGCTTGGAGACAGCGAACACCGGGGAGCTGTTTTTT.